This TCR beta chain was sequenced in a study of blood T cell repertoires in COVID-19. The wider study: COVID-19 samples from acute and convalescent phases originated in the United States, Italy and Spain. From T cells, B-cell-depleted T cells, or PBMCs came the material, which was cDNA or gDNA.

V was shortened by 5 bases and J by 7 bases, with 17 bases between the two germline ends. Germline-derived CDR1 and CDR2 are MDHEN and SYDVKM. The CDR3 consists of 14 residues. Per the original data handling: Estimation of nucleated cell counts relied on the amplification of reference gene primers. Measured with immunoSEQ multiplex PCR; TCRdb has only the in-frame clones, and not every one. V and J calls and clone size come straight from that table; D and trimming were deduced from the DNA. Among about 92,000 clones listed, about 78% were seen once. Specimen: peripheral blood. The TCR originated in a man aged 50 to 59 who had recovered from COVID-19. This chain connects TRBV28 to TRBJ1-2, with unresolved D. CDR3 region: CASSLEVPVGGYTF. The CDR3 DNA sequence: TGTGCCAGCAGTCTCGAGGTCCCTGTCGGTGGCTACACCTTC.